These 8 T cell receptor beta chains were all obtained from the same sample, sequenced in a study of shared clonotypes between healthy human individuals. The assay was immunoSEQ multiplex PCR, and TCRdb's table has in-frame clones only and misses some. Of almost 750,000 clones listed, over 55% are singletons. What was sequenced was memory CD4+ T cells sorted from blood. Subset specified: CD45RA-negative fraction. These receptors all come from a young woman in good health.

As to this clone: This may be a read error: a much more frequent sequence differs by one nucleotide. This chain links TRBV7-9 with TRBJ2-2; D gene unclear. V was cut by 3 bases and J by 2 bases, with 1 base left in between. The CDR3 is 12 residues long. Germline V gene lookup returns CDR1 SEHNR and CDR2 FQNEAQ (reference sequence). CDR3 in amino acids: CASSFNTGELFF. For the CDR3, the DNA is TGTGCCAGCAGCTTTAACACCGGGGAGCTGTTTTTT.

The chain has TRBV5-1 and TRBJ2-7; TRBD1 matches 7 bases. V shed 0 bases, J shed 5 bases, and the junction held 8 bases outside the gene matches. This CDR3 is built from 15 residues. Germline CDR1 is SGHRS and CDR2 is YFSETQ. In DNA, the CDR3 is TGCGCCAGCAGCTTGGGAGGGGACAGTACTCACGAGCAGTACTTC. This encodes CASSLGGDSTHEQYF. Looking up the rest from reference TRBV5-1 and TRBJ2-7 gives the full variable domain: KAGVTQTPRYLIKTRGQQVTLSCSPISGHRSVSWYQQTPGQGLQFLFEYFSETQRNKGNFPGRFSGRQFSNSRSEMNVSTLELGDSALYLCASSLGGDSTHEQYFGPGTRLTVT.

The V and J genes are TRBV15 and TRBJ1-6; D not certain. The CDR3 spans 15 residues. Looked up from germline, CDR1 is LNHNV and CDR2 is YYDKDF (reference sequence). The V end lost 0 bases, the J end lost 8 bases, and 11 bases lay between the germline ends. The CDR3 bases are TGTGCCACCAGCAGAGATCCTGGGGTAGATTCACCCCTCCACTTT. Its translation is CATSRDPGVDSPLHF.

The CDR3 protein is CASSLKGATNEKLFF. Here the CDR3 DNA reads TGTGCCAGCAGCTTGAAGGGGGCAACTAATGAAAAACTGTTTTTT. This chain uses TRBV5-4 with TRBJ1-4; weak D call: TRBD1 (6 bases). V gave up 1 base and J gave up 0 bases, with 7 bases separating them. This CDR3 has 15 residues. CDR1 SGHNT and CDR2 YYREEE come from the germline V gene (reference sequence).

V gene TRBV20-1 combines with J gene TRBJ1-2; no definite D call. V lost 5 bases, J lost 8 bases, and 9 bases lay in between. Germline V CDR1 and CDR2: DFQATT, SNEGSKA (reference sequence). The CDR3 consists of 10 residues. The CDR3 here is CSAPPRGYTF. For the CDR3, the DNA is TGCAGTGCTCCCCCGAGAGGCTACACCTTC.

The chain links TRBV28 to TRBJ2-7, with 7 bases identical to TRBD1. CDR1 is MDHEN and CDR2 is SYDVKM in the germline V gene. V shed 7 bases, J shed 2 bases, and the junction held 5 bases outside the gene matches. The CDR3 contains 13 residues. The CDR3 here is CASTTGATYEQYF. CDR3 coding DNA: TGTGCCAGCACCACAGGGGCTACCTACGAGCAGTACTTC.

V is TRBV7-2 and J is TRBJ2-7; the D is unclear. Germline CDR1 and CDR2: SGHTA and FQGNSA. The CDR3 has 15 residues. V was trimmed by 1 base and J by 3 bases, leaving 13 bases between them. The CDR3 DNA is TGTGCCAGCAGCTTAGTTGGTACTGGGGTCTACGAGCAGTACTTC. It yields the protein CASSLVGTGVYEQYF.

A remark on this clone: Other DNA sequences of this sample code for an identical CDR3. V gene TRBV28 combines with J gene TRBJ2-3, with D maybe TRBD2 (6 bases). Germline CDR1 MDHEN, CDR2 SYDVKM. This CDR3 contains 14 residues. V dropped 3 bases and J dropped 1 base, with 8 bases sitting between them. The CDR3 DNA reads TGTGCCAGCAGTTTTTCTAGCGGCACAGATACGCAGTATTTT. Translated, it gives CASSFSSGTDTQYF.